Listed here are 13 T cell receptor beta chains from one sample, sequenced in a study of cytomegalovirus exposure and HLA in healthy donors. This PCR relied on a set of 60 Vbeta primers and 13 Jbeta primers. Assay: immunoSEQ multiplex PCR; the TCRdb copy retains only in-frame clones and omits some. The repertoire holds 70,000 to 95,000 clones, with over 65% as singletons. Sequenced material: PBMCs. Receptor source: a man aged 50-59 years in good health and CMV-seronegative.

This clone was seen more than once but under ten times. This chain uses TRBV6-6 with TRBJ1-1, with a possible D match to TRBD1 (5 bases). The V end lost 6 bases, the J end lost 1 base, and 9 bases lay between the germline ends. This CDR3 spans 13 amino acids. Germline values: CDR1 MNHNY, CDR2 SVGAGI (reference sequence). The CDR3 DNA sequence: TGTGCCAGCAGGAAGACAGAGAACACTGAAGCTTTCTTT. This codes for CASRKTENTEAFF.

In this sample, this clone turned up once. At one boundary the junction diverges from the germline segment, which might be a read error. The rearrangement uses TRBV7-9 and TRBJ1-1; D is unresolved. Germline loops: CDR1 SEHNR, CDR2 FQNEAQ (reference sequence). This CDR3 is built from 11 residues. CDR3 nucleotide sequence: TGTTCCAGCATGCGCGATACTGAAGCTTTCTTT. Amino acid sequence: CSSMRDTEAFF.

This clone showed up just a few times. This rearrangement joins TRBV19 to TRBJ1-4; D is undetermined. Germline V gene sequence: CDR1 LNHDA, CDR2 SQIVND (reference sequence). CDR3 length: 15 residues. Between the trimmed V and J ends, which lost 6 bases and 4 bases, there was a span of 15 bases. The CDR3 spells CASRGSDVGNEKLFF. The CDR3 nucleotides are TGTGCCAGTAGAGGCAGCGACGTTGGTAATGAAAAACTGTTTTTT.

The chain combines TRBV5-1 with TRBJ1-2; D remains ambiguous. Germline V gene sequence: CDR1 SGHRS, CDR2 YFSETQ. Trimming shortened V by 7 bases and J by 0 bases, and 13 bases separated the two germline ends. The CDR3 is made up of 14 amino acids. CDR3 bases: TGCGCCAGCTCCGAGGCAAACCCTAACTATGGCTACACCTTC. It encodes CASSEANPNYGYTF.

The chain links TRBV30 to TRBJ2-5; TRBD1 is a possible D gene (6 bases). Germline V gene data show CDR1 as GTSNPN and CDR2 as SVGIG (reference sequence). Trimming removed 5 bases at V and 1 base at J, with 8 bases between. The CDR3 contains 12 residues. The CDR3 nucleotides are TGTGCCTGGGAAGGGGGCCAAGAGACCCAGTACTTC. Protein: CAWEGGQETQYF.

This chain uses TRBV7-3 with TRBJ2-3, with 8 bases aligning to TRBD2. The CDR3 length is 16 residues. Germline lookup yields CDR1 SGHTA and CDR2 FQGTGA. The ends lost 2 bases at V and 3 bases at J; junction bases unmatched: 7. In nucleotides, the CDR3 is TGTGCCAGCAGCTTATACGCGGGGGGCCAGACAGATACGCAGTATTTT. Protein product: CASSLYAGGQTDTQYF.

This chain connects TRBV7-6 to TRBJ1-4, with D possibly matching TRBD1 (5 bases). Germline V lookup: CDR1 SGHVS, CDR2 FNYEAQ. V lost 1 base to trimming and J lost 4 bases, with 16 bases between them. CDR3 length: 17 residues. CDR3 sequence: CASSLGGLGPYNEKLFF. In nucleotides, the CDR3 is TGTGCCAGCAGCTTAGGGGGACTTGGACCTTATAATGAAAAACTGTTTTTT.

The chain is built from TRBV7-3 and TRBJ2-1; 8 nucleotides line up with TRBD2. V lost 0 bases to trimming and J lost 6 bases; unmatched junction nucleotides: 13. The CDR3 is 18 residues long. Looked up from germline, CDR1 is SGHTA and CDR2 is FQGTGA. The CDR3 loop is CASSLTGGGGPRVNEQFF. The CDR3 nucleotides are TGTGCCAGCAGCTTAACGGGTGGCGGGGGGCCCCGGGTCAATGAGCAGTTCTTC.

This rearrangement joins TRBV7-3 to TRBJ2-2; D unresolved. This CDR3 is built from 12 residues. Trimming removed 3 bases from V and 5 bases from J, with 4 bases in between. Germline lookup yields CDR1 SGHTA and CDR2 FQGTGA. This CDR3 is CASSFRTGELFF. The CDR3 region has the DNA TGTGCCAGCAGCTTCCGGACCGGGGAGCTGTTTTTT.

This clone was seen once. This chain joins TRBV7-2 and TRBJ1-3; a possible D gene is TRBD1 (6 bases). The CDR3 runs to 15 residues. V lost 8 bases and J 4 bases, leaving 18 bases between the germline ends. Germline values: CDR1 SGHTA, CDR2 FQGNSA. CDR3 nucleotides: TGTGCCAGCGGTTACACAGGGTCAAAAGGAAACACCATATATTTT. Translated: CASGYTGSKGNTIYF.

V usage is TRBV6-1 and J usage is TRBJ1-5; TRBD1 aligns across 8 bases. This CDR3 contains 15 residues. Germline V gene lookup returns CDR1 MNHNS and CDR2 SASEGT. With V trimmed by 0 bases and J by 2 bases, 0 bases remained unmatched. The CDR3 DNA is TGTGCCAGCAGTGAAGCGACAGGGGGCAATCAGCCCCAGCATTTT. Amino acids: CASSEATGGNQPQHF.

This clone was seen more than once but under ten times. V usage is TRBV5-1 and J usage is TRBJ2-7, with TRBD1 identical over 9 bases. After removal of 3 bases from V and 3 bases from J, the junction contained 4 bases not matched to a gene. This CDR3 is built from 14 residues. Germline lookup yields CDR1 SGHRS and CDR2 YFSETQ. The CDR3 coding sequence is TGCGCCAGCAGCTCTTCGACAGGGGGCTACGAGCAGTACTTC. Protein sequence: CASSSSTGGYEQYF.

The table lists this clone with a count of one. V usage is TRBV10-1 and J usage is TRBJ2-3; 9 bases line up with TRBD2. The V gene's germline CDR1 is WNHNN and CDR2 SYGVQD (reference sequence). V trimming: 10 bases; J trimming: 0 bases; junction bases outside the gene matches: 14. There are 17 residues in the CDR3. CDR3 nucleotide sequence: TGCGCCAACACTCCGGGACTAGCCCGAGATAGCACAGATACGCAGTATTTT. Translated, it gives CANTPGLARDSTDTQYF.